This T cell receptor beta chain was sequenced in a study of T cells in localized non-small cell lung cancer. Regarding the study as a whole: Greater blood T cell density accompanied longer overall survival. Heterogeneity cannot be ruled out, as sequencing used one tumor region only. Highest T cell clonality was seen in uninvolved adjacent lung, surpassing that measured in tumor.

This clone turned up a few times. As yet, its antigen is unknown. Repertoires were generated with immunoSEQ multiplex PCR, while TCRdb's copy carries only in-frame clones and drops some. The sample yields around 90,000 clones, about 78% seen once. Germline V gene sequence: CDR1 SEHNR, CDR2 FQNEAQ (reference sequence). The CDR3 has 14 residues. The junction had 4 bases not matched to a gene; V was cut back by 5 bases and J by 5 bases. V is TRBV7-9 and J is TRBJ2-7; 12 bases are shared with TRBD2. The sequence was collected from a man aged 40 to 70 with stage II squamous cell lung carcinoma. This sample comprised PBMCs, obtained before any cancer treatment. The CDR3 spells CASSPTSGSNEQYF. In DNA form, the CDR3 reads TGTGCCAGCAGCCCGACTAGCGGGAGCAACGAGCAGTACTTC.